The source of this T cell receptor (beta chain) is a study of cytomegalovirus exposure and HLA in healthy donors. Overall study results and limits: Three CMV-associated chains proved CMV antigen-specific in vitro.

Notes on this clone: What it binds is not known.

With 4 bases clipped from V and 5 bases from J, the junction kept 11 bases outside the gene matches. Germline CDR1 SGHNT, CDR2 YYREEE (reference sequence). The CDR3 consists of 15 residues. Use of 60 Vbeta and 13 Jbeta primers characterized the PCR. Sequencing was performed with immunoSEQ multiplex PCR; in TCRdb, only in-frame clones are kept and a portion is missing. Of approximately 210,000 clones in the sample, over 60% were seen once. Sequencing used PBMCs. The chain has TRBV5-4 and TRBJ1-1; 7 nucleotides line up with TRBD1. The clonotype originates from a woman aged 40 to 50 in good health and CMV-seronegative. The CDR3 nucleotides read TGTGCCAGCAGCGCTCGACAGGGAGAGGGGACTGAAGCTTTCTTT. It encodes CASSARQGEGTEAFF. The whole variable domain, filled in from reference TRBV5-4 and TRBJ1-1, reads ETGVTQSPTHLIKTRGQQVTLRCSSQSGHNTVSWYQQALGQGPQFIFQYYREEENGRGNFPPRFSGLQFPNYSSELNVNALELDDSALYLCASSARQGEGTEAFFGQGTRLTVV.